Each of the 28 T cell receptor beta chains below was sequenced from the same sample in a study of T cell repertoires in ileal Crohn's disease (dated by TCRdb to between 2018 and 2020). Library prep was done by the immunoSEQ multiplex PCR assay. This immuneACCESS table, as held by TCRdb, lists in-frame sequences with V and J called but not all clones. Of the missing ones, under half trace to an unresolved V gene in checked studies; the others have no known cause. The sample data list 5,700 or so clones, and roughly four fifths of these were observed just once. About 14% of the sample is taken by the ten largest. The sequencing sample was made of ileal tissue. Receptors were obtained from an adult with Crohn's disease.

This rearrangement joins TRBV19 to TRBJ1-2; no firm D call. The CDR3 length is 14 residues. Trimming took off 6 bases at V and 3 bases at J, with 14 bases between the two ends. Germline loops: CDR1 LNHDA, CDR2 SQIVND (reference sequence). CDR3 coding DNA: TGTGCCAGTAGCCGTTGGGATGCGGACTATGGCTACACCTTC. Its translation: CASSRWDADYGYTF. Filled out from reference TRBV19 and TRBJ1-2, the complete variable domain reads DGGITQSPKYLFRKEGQNVTLSCEQNLNHDAMYWYRQDPGQGLRLIYYSQIVNDFQKGDIAEGYSVSREKKESFPLTVTSAQKNPTAFYLCASSRWDADYGYTFGSGTRLTVV.

The rearrangement joins TRBV25-1 to TRBJ1-5; no clear D. CDR3 length equals 13 residues. The germline CDR1 and CDR2 sequences are MGHDK and SYGVNS. V lost 4 bases and J lost 2, with 6 bases in between. The CDR3 coding sequence is TGTGCCAGCAGTGGTGAGGGCAATCAGCCCCAGCATTTT. Its protein is CASSGEGNQPQHF.

The rearrangement links TRBV5-5 to TRBJ1-4, with D perhaps TRBD1 (6 bases). Trimming removed 4 bases from V and 7 bases from J, with 17 bases in between. From germline, CDR1 is SGHKS and CDR2 YYEKEE (reference sequence). The CDR3 length is 15 residues. CDR3: CASSDIQGLSEKLFF. The DNA of the CDR3 is TGTGCCAGCAGCGATATACAGGGACTAAGTGAAAAACTGTTTTTT.

The rearrangement uses TRBV5-5 and TRBJ2-7; either TRBD1 or TRBD2 may fit D (5 bases each). CDR3 size: 17 residues. Trimming removed 0 bases at V and 5 bases at J, with 21 bases between. In germline, CDR1 is SGHKS, CDR2 YYEKEE (reference sequence). CDR3 protein: CASSLALPGSNLNEQYF. CDR3 nucleotides: TGTGCCAGCAGCTTGGCCCTCCCAGGGAGTAATCTGAACGAGCAGTACTTC. The whole variable domain, remainder taken from reference TRBV5-5 and TRBJ2-7, is DAGVTQSPTHLIKTRGQQVTLRCSPISGHKSVSWYQQVLGQGPQFIFQYYEKEERGRGNFPDRFSARQFPNYSSELNVNALLLGDSALYLCASSLALPGSNLNEQYFGPGTRLTVT.

The V call is TRBV7-3, the J call TRBJ2-7; the D gene is possibly TRBD2 (6 bases). Trimming left V 5 bases short and J 3 bases short, with 8 bases between. This CDR3 is built from 12 residues. The V gene's germline CDR1 is SGHTA and CDR2 FQGTGA. CDR3 in DNA: TGTGCCAGCAGCCCCGGGGGCTACGAGCAGTACTTC. Protein product: CASSPGGYEQYF.

The chain uses TRBV10-3 and TRBJ2-7, with D possibly being TRBD1 (5 bases). Germline values: CDR1 ENHRY, CDR2 SYGVKD. This CDR3 comprises 13 residues. Deletions cut 4 bases from V and 7 bases from J, with 14 bases between. CDR3 sequence reads: CAISVPGKEEQYF. CDR3 in DNA: TGTGCCATCAGTGTGCCAGGGAAGGAAGAGCAGTACTTC.

This chain links TRBV28 with TRBJ2-1; 8 bases fit TRBD2. CDR1 MDHEN and CDR2 SYDVKM come from the germline V gene. This CDR3 contains 16 residues. The junction had 13 bases not matched to a gene; V was cut back by 5 bases and J by 7 bases. The CDR3 sequence: CASSKTPGLGENEQFF. The CDR3 nucleotides are TGTGCCAGCAGTAAAACCCCGGGACTAGGAGAAAATGAGCAGTTCTTC.

This rearrangement joins TRBV19 to TRBJ1-5, with 7 bases matching TRBD1. Germline V gives CDR1 LNHDA, CDR2 SQIVND (reference sequence). J lost 2 bases, V lost 5 bases, and 6 bases had no gene match. There are 15 residues in the CDR3. The CDR3 DNA sequence: TGTGCCAGTAGTTTTAACGGACAGGGCAATCAGCCCCAGCATTTT. Encoded protein: CASSFNGQGNQPQHF.

The rearrangement joins TRBV5-6 to TRBJ1-2, with D possibly being TRBD1 (5 bases). This CDR3 region has 17 residues. Germline CDR1 is SGHDT and CDR2 is YYEEEE. The ends were cut back, 0 bases at V and 4 bases at J, with 19 bases in the middle. CDR3 DNA: TGTGCCAGCAGCTTGGTTAGACAGACATTAAGGCCCTATGGCTACACCTTC. As protein: CASSLVRQTLRPYGYTF.

This clone was seen a single time. The chain joins TRBV5-1 to TRBJ2-1; D may be TRBD1 (6 bases). This CDR3 region has 14 residues. Germline V lookup: CDR1 SGHRS, CDR2 YFSETQ. V lost 4 bases to trimming and J lost 8 bases, with 16 bases between them. The chain's CDR3 is CASSDFTGLDEQFF. CDR3 in DNA: TGCGCCAGCAGCGATTTTACAGGGTTGGATGAGCAGTTCTTC.

The J gene is TRBJ1-2, the V gene TRBV19, with D tentatively TRBD1 (6 bases). The germline CDR1 and CDR2 sequences are LNHDA and SQIVND (reference sequence). V dropped 3 bases and J dropped 3 bases, with 14 bases sitting between them. The CDR3 has 15 amino acids. DNA of the CDR3: TGTGCCAGTAGTATTTATCACGGGGGCGACTATGGCTACACCTTC. Its translation is CASSIYHGGDYGYTF.

The CDR3 region is CASSEKSGAGEKLFF. For the CDR3, the DNA is TGTGCCAGCAGTGAAAAATCGGGGGCTGGTGAAAAACTGTTTTTT. The chain joins TRBV6-1 to TRBJ1-4; perhaps TRBD1 as D (6 bases). Germline CDR1 and CDR2: MNHNS and SASEGT. The CDR3 is 15 amino acids. The ends were cut back, 2 bases at V and 7 bases at J, with 14 bases in the middle.

The chain carries TRBV27 and TRBJ1-2, with 7 bases aligning to TRBD1. Trimming at V came to 5 bases and at J to 2 bases, leaving 5 bases not matched to a gene. Germline V gives CDR1 MNHEY, CDR2 SMNVEV (reference sequence). This CDR3 region has 14 residues. The CDR3 protein is CASSPMTGNYGYTF. CDR3 nucleotide sequence: TGTGCCAGCAGTCCCATGACAGGGAACTATGGCTACACCTTC.

This chain connects TRBV28 to TRBJ2-1, with TRBD1 matching 12 bases. With 4 bases clipped from V and 7 bases from J, the junction kept 8 bases outside the gene matches. The CDR3 sequence is 16 residues long. The germline gives CDR1 MDHEN, CDR2 SYDVKM. For the CDR3, the DNA is TGTGCCAGCAGTTCGACCGGGACAGGGGGCAGAAATGAGCAGTTCTTC. The encoded protein is CASSSTGTGGRNEQFF.

The chain is built from TRBV5-4 and TRBJ2-7; D is unclear. CDR3 length: 14 amino acids. Per germline, CDR1 SGHNT and CDR2 YYREEE (reference sequence). V was shortened by 0 bases and J by 4 bases, with 11 bases between the two germline ends. The CDR3 region is CASSLDPRSYEQYF. In nucleotides, the CDR3 is TGTGCCAGCAGCTTGGATCCGAGAAGTTACGAGCAGTACTTC.

This clone was seen only once. The chain employs TRBV30 and TRBJ2-1; 9 nucleotides match TRBD2. This CDR3 comprises 15 residues. V lost 0 bases, J lost 5 bases, and 5 bases stayed unmatched. From germline, CDR1 is GTSNPN and CDR2 SVGIG (reference sequence). CDR3 residues: CAWSVRVAGDNEQFF. In nucleotides, the CDR3 is TGTGCCTGGAGTGTAAGGGTAGCGGGGGACAATGAGCAGTTCTTC.

This sequence joins TRBV6-1 and TRBJ1-1, with D hard to call. In germline, CDR1 is MNHNS, CDR2 SASEGT. The length of the CDR3 is 13 residues. V was cut by 10 bases and J by 1 base, with 13 bases left in between. CDR3 DNA: TGTGCCACCTCTAGGCAGGCGAACACTGAAGCTTTCTTT. Translating it yields CATSRQANTEAFF.

This rearrangement joins TRBV27 to TRBJ2-7, with 9 bases aligning to TRBD1. Germline values: CDR1 MNHEY, CDR2 SMNVEV (reference sequence). Trimming removed 3 bases from V and 2 bases from J; junction bases left unmatched: 11. The CDR3 is 17 amino acids. CDR3 nucleotides: TGTGCCAGCAGTTTTCTCCTCCGGGACAGGGTACCCTACGAGCAGTACTTC. It specifies CASSFLLRDRVPYEQYF.

J is TRBJ1-2 and V is TRBV6-1; a weak D match, TRBD1 (6 bases). There are 11 residues in the CDR3. The V and J ends lost 6 bases and 8 bases respectively, with 10 bases between them. The V gene's germline CDR1 is MNHNS and CDR2 SASEGT. DNA for the CDR3: TGTGCCAGCAGGCGGGACATCGGCTACACCTTC. Protein sequence: CASRRDIGYTF.

The chain employs TRBV6-5 and TRBJ2-7; TRBD2 agrees at 11 bases. Germline V CDR1 and CDR2: MNHEY, SVGAGI. Trimming removed 4 bases from V and 3 bases from J; junction bases left unmatched: 5. The CDR3 runs to 15 residues. CDR3 residues: CASSSLAGDFYEQYF. For the CDR3, the DNA is TGTGCCAGCAGTTCACTAGCGGGGGATTTCTACGAGCAGTACTTC.

V and J are TRBV18 and TRBJ1-6; 9 bases map to TRBD1. This CDR3 has 18 residues. Losses at the gene ends were 2 bases for V and 9 bases for J; bases not matched to a gene: 14. Germline V CDR1 and CDR2: KGHSH, LQKENI. CDR3 residues: CASSPSSNTGGIFSPLHF. The DNA for the CDR3 is TGTGCCAGCTCACCAAGCTCTAATACAGGGGGCATCTTTTCACCCCTCCACTTT.

The rearrangement uses TRBV2 and TRBJ1-1; D unresolved. V lost 3 bases and J 10 bases, leaving 9 bases between the germline ends. CDR1 SNHLY and CDR2 FYNNEI come from the germline V gene. CDR3 size: 11 residues. The CDR3 sequence is CASSEAGRAFF. As DNA, the CDR3 is TGTGCCAGCAGTGAGGCAGGACGAGCTTTCTTT.

Sample share makes this clone medium-sized. Other DNA variants within this sample encode the same CDR3. CDR3 sequence reads: CSADRGNTEAFF. The CDR3 DNA reads as TGCAGCGCCGACAGGGGTAACACTGAAGCTTTCTTT. The J gene is TRBJ1-1, the V gene TRBV29-1; 8 bases match TRBD1. In germline, CDR1 is SQVTM, CDR2 ANQGSEA. Trimming at V came to 7 bases and at J to 2 bases, leaving 3 bases not matched to a gene. The CDR3 is 12 amino acids.

The rearrangement uses TRBV5-5 and TRBJ1-5; D unresolved. The CDR3 spans 13 residues. The germline V gene encodes CDR1 SGHKS and CDR2 YYEKEE (reference sequence). V was trimmed by 0 bases and J by 0 bases, leaving 1 base between them. The CDR3 bases are TGTGCCAGCAGCTTGGGTAGCAATCAGCCCCAGCATTTT. Amino acids: CASSLGSNQPQHF.

In its sample, this clone was seen a few times. V usage is TRBV5-5 and J usage is TRBJ1-5; D is unclear. Per germline, CDR1 SGHKS and CDR2 YYEKEE (reference sequence). CDR3 length: 15 amino acids. The V end was cut by 3 bases, the J end by 6 bases, with 16 bases between. The CDR3 region is CASSWSSNPGQPQHF. CDR3 nucleotide sequence: TGTGCCAGCAGCTGGTCCAGCAACCCGGGTCAGCCCCAGCATTTT.

The chain has TRBV18 and TRBJ1-1; D may be TRBD1 (6 bases). The length of the CDR3 is 12 residues. V dropped 3 bases and J dropped 6 bases, with 8 bases sitting between them. Germline CDR1 and CDR2: KGHSH and LQKENI. CDR3 loop: CASSPQGPEAFF. The CDR3 coding sequence is TGTGCCAGCTCACCCCAGGGGCCTGAAGCTTTCTTT.

The V gene is TRBV28, the J gene TRBJ2-1, with 9 bases matching TRBD2. Germline trimming cut 4 bases from V and 10 bases from J; bases unmatched to any gene: 8. CDR3 length: 14 residues. Germline V gene data show CDR1 as MDHEN and CDR2 as SYDVKM. The CDR3 DNA reads TGTGCCAGCAGTTACTTTGTAACTAGCGGGGAGCAGTTCTTC. Protein product: CASSYFVTSGEQFF.

This clone was picked up one time. The V and J genes are TRBV19 and TRBJ2-7, with TRBD1 matching over 9 bases. Germline CDR1 reads LNHDA; CDR2 reads SQIVND (reference sequence). Trimming removed 9 bases from V and 5 bases from J; junction bases left unmatched: 8. CDR3 length: 13 amino acids. CDR3 residues: CASRDREINEQYF. The CDR3 DNA is TGTGCCAGCCGGGACAGGGAAATCAACGAGCAGTACTTC.